The rows below give T cell receptor beta chains drawn from one sample of a study of cytomegalovirus exposure and HLA in healthy donors. Data came from immunoSEQ multiplex PCR; TCRdb stores just in-frame clones and leaves some out. The sample carries roughly 110,000 clones, about four fifths recorded once. The sequenced sample consisted of PBMCs. These receptors were obtained from a man aged 25 to 40 in good health and CMV-seropositive. CDR3s include the opening cysteine and the closing phenylalanine or tryptophan. Each record gives: D gene, V gene, J gene, CDR3 length, clone size, CDR3 protein, CDR3 DNA. A D gene is named only where the DNA matches it firmly. Size tells how often a clone was seen (once, few, many) or the class of an expanded clone, and some rows leave it out.

D: TRBD1; V: TRBV28; J: TRBJ1-1; length: 15; size: few; CDR3: CASSVPGGRDTEAFF; DNA: TGTGCCAGCAGTGTGCCAGGGGGCAGGGACACTGAAGCTTTCTTT
D: TRBD2; V: TRBV28; J: TRBJ2-3; length: 17; size: -; CDR3: CASSPSYGRGGADTQYF; DNA: TGTGCCAGCAGTCCCTCTTACGGGCGGGGGGGCGCAGATACGCAGTATTTT
D: TRBD2; V: TRBV19; J: TRBJ2-5; length: 14; size: -; CDR3: CARPLAGDVKTQYF; DNA: TGTGCCCGTCCTCTAGCGGGGGATGTCAAGACCCAGTACTTC
D: TRBD1; V: TRBV2; J: TRBJ1-5; length: 16; size: once; CDR3: CASSPGQGISNQPQHF; DNA: TGTGCCAGCAGCCCGGGACAGGGAATAAGCAATCAGCCCCAGCATTTT
D: TRBD1; V: TRBV5-1; J: TRBJ1-2; length: 13; size: -; CDR3: CASSLGQGQLYTF; DNA: TGCGCCAGCAGCTTGGGACAGGGTCAACTCTACACCTTC
D: -; V: TRBV7-2; J: TRBJ2-1; length: 14; size: -; CDR3: CASSLASRFGEQFF; DNA: TGTGCCAGCAGCTTAGCATCCAGGTTCGGTGAGCAGTTCTTC
D: TRBD1; V: TRBV5-4; J: TRBJ2-2; length: 15; size: -; CDR3: CASSSGQGRTGELFF; DNA: TGTGCCAGCAGCAGCGGACAGGGGAGGACCGGGGAGCTGTTTTTT
D: -; V: TRBV28; J: TRBJ2-5; length: 16; size: -; CDR3: CASSVWGGPLKETQYF; DNA: TGTGCCAGCAGCGTTTGGGGGGGGCCTTTAAAAGAGACCCAGTACTTC
D: -; V: TRBV9; J: TRBJ2-7; length: 13; size: -; CDR3: CASSVGQGGGQYF; DNA: TGTGCCAGCAGCGTAGGTCAGGGGGGTGGGCAGTACTTC
D: TRBD1; V: TRBV5-1; J: TRBJ1-6; length: 15; size: few; CDR3: CASSRGQGIRSPLHF; DNA: TGCGCCAGCAGCCGGGGACAGGGGATTCGGTCACCCCTCCACTTT
D: -; V: TRBV6-5; J: TRBJ1-1; length: 15; size: -; CDR3: CASSYSQGLNTEAFF; DNA: TGTGCCAGCAGTTACTCACAGGGCTTGAACACTGAAGCTTTCTTT
D: -; V: TRBV5-5; J: TRBJ1-1; length: 11; size: -; CDR3: CASSLRSGTFF; DNA: TGTGCCAGCAGCCTCCGGAGCGGAACTTTCTTT
D: TRBD1; V: TRBV10-3; J: TRBJ2-7; length: 17; size: -; CDR3: CAISEPQGGQGDNEQYF; DNA: TGTGCCATCAGTGAGCCCCAGGGGGGACAGGGGGACAACGAGCAGTACTTC
D: -; V: TRBV11-1; J: TRBJ2-2; length: 15; size: -; CDR3: CASGSGGRNTGELFF; DNA: TGTGCCAGCGGTTCCGGGGGGCGAAACACCGGGGAGCTGTTTTTT
D: -; V: TRBV27; J: TRBJ1-6; length: 19; size: -; CDR3: CASSSTDSALYSYNSPLHF; DNA: TGTGCCAGCAGCAGCACTGACAGCGCTCTCTACTCCTATAATTCACCCCTCCACTTT
D: -; V: TRBV6-6; J: TRBJ1-1; length: 14; size: -; CDR3: CASSGGTAVYEAFF; DNA: TGTGCCAGCAGTGGGGGGACGGCGGTTTATGAAGCTTTCTTT
D: -; V: TRBV5-6; J: TRBJ1-2; length: 14; size: -; CDR3: CASSLGPGPYGYTF; DNA: TGTGCCAGCAGCTTGGGGCCAGGGCCCTATGGCTACACCTTC
D: -; V: TRBV5-4; J: TRBJ1-6; length: 14; size: -; CDR3: CASSLARLNSPLHF; DNA: TGTGCCAGCAGCTTGGCGCGGCTTAATTCACCCCTCCACTTT
D: -; V: TRBV10-1; J: TRBJ2-1; length: 16; size: -; CDR3: CASSETGSNTNNEQFF; DNA: TGCGCCAGCAGTGAAACAGGGTCCAACACTAACAATGAGCAGTTCTTC
D: -; V: TRBV19; J: TRBJ2-1; length: 15; size: -; CDR3: CASSIDTSSYNEQFF; DNA: TGTGCCAGTAGTATCGACACAAGCTCCTACAATGAGCAGTTCTTC
D: -; V: TRBV18; J: TRBJ2-1; length: 15; size: -; CDR3: CASSPPIFGSDEQFF; DNA: TGTGCCAGCTCACCACCGATTTTCGGGAGCGATGAGCAGTTCTTC
D: -; V: TRBV7-2; J: TRBJ2-3; length: 16; size: -; CDR3: CASSSYGVPYTDTQYF; DNA: TGTGCCAGCAGCTCTTACGGGGTTCCCTACACAGATACGCAGTATTTT
D: TRBD1; V: TRBV10-3; J: TRBJ2-5; length: 13; size: -; CDR3: CAIRPKDRGTQYF; DNA: TGTGCCATCAGGCCCAAGGACAGGGGGACCCAGTACTTC
D: -; V: TRBV5-1; J: TRBJ2-2; length: 15; size: -; CDR3: CASSLVGGRTGELFF; DNA: TGCGCCAGCAGCTTGGTGGGAGGCCGCACCGGGGAGCTGTTTTTT
D: -; V: TRBV11-2; J: TRBJ2-5; length: 15; size: -; CDR3: CASSLGSREQETQYF; DNA: TGTGCCAGCAGCTTAGGCAGCAGGGAACAAGAGACCCAGTACTTC
D: -; V: TRBV25-1; J: TRBJ2-3; length: 13; size: -; CDR3: CASSPTRGRVQYF; DNA: TGTGCCAGCAGTCCTACCAGGGGCAGAGTGCAGTATTTT